These T cell receptor beta chains were read from a single sample in a study of regulatory T cells in long-lasting Graves disease. Using its own MiXCR run on the multiplex PCR reads, TCRdb lists one record per CDR3 protein. This table holds fewer than 450,000 distinct CDR3 sequences, approximately 15% found once. Separately, the same data were catalogued under a study of T cells in Graves' hyperthyroidism and ophthalmopathy.

Specimen: peripheral blood mononuclear cells (PBMCs), collected at new diagnosis, from a patient treated with antithyroid drugs. These receptors all come from a woman in her thirties or forties with Graves disease. CDR3s include the opening cysteine and the closing phenylalanine or tryptophan.

>TRBV28|TRBJ1-2
CASGTGGGNYGYTF
>TRBV28|TRBJ1-2
CASSPQALLYYGYTF
>TRBV7-3|TRBJ1-1
CASSFSGGAAEAFF
>TRBV12-3/TRBV12-4|TRBJ1-2
CASSSPTGGEGYTF
>TRBV27|TRBJ2-7
CASSLSALGEQYF
>TRBV24-1|TRBJ2-2
CATSAPGQGLTGELFF
>TRBV30|TRBJ2-1
CAWSGGLVHEQFF
>TRBV29-1|TRBJ1-1
CSVQRELAFF
>TRBV10-3|TRBJ2-1
CAISERGDRYNEQFF
>TRBV15|TRBJ2-7
CATSLNPGAEQYF
>TRBV13|TRBJ1-4
CASSLGSFGRRVHEKLFF
>TRBV11-3|TRBJ2-1
CASSRAGTSGSYEQFF
>TRBV18|TRBJ2-7
CASSPPQAGDYEQYF
>TRBV2|TRBJ1-5
CASRATVSNQPQHF
>TRBV18|TRBJ2-3
CASSPFLADTQYF
>TRBV3-1|TRBJ2-1
CASSLRVPRRSHEQFF
>TRBV18|TRBJ2-5
CASSPTGGAETQYF
>TRBV9|TRBJ2-5
CASSARGGRQETQYF
>TRBV6-1|TRBJ2-2
CASFAVGGYTGELFF
>TRBV20-1|TRBJ2-1
CSARWERLAGKNEQFF
>TRBV6-1|TRBJ2-1
CASGFADEQFF
>TRBV28|TRBJ2-2
CASSEHRVTGELFF
>TRBV12-3/TRBV12-4|NA
CASSLGSLHNEQFF
>TRBV10-3|TRBJ2-7
CAISGGQGGTYEQYF
>TRBV27|TRBJ1-2
CASSLHRGGNYGYTF
>TRBV5-1|TRBJ2-5
CASSRTSGIETQYF
>TRBV24-1|TRBJ2-1
CATEREGRGEQFF
>TRBV6-2/TRBV6-3|TRBJ2-1
CASSHGTSGRWLDEQFF
>TRBV6-1|TRBJ2-7
CASKGGGSYEQYF
>TRBV30|TRBJ2-7
CAWSSSPGSYEQYF
>TRBV27|TRBJ2-1
CASSLRSSGRSFSPYNEQFF
>TRBV19|TRBJ2-3
CASRGASGRIGSTDTQYF
>TRBV13|TRBJ2-1
CASDPPGTGGPYEQFF
>TRBV11-3|TRBJ2-7
CASSVGSAGVYEQYF
>TRBV5-1|TRBJ2-1
CASSPGLAGVGPYNEQFF
>TRBV28|TRBJ2-7
CASSSTSGSSYEQYF
>TRBV18|TRBJ2-3
CASSPPLTGGPDTQYF
>TRBV20-1|TRBJ1-6
CSARGGGHRLGSPLHF
>TRBV19|TRBJ2-7
CASSIGSGSSYEQYF
>TRBV28|TRBJ2-3
CASRETGGGTDTQYF
>TRBV20-1|TRBJ1-5
CSAREGASDQPQHF
>TRBV5-1|TRBJ2-7
CASRRPGSNEQYF
>TRBV15|TRBJ2-5
CATSRDLAGGTQYF
>TRBV3-1|TRBJ2-1
CASSHWAGLSYNEQFF
>TRBV12-3/TRBV12-4|TRBJ1-1
CASRASLGLTENTEAFF
>TRBV28|TRBJ2-7
CASSGTRFGQYF
>TRBV10-2|TRBJ2-7
CASSESVISSYEQYF
>TRBV5-1|TRBJ2-2
CASSLVGIANTGELFF
>TRBV7-9|TRBJ1-2
CASSLAGHGYYGYTF
>TRBV10-3|TRBJ2-7
CAISESGTAYEQYF
>TRBV12-3/TRBV12-4|TRBJ2-7
CASTTGSGRLYEQYF
>TRBV28|TRBJ2-1
CASNPPGLAGGPNEQFF
>TRBV10-3|TRBJ1-2
CAISPQTGTEYGYTF
>TRBV29-1|TRBJ2-6
CSVHESSGADVQTF
>TRBV11-2|TRBJ1-2
CASSWGTGGAGYTF